This paragraph reports one TCR beta chain. The sample originates from a study of T cell changes during pregnancy in multiple sclerosis. Using immunoSEQ multiplex PCR, the repertoire was profiled, and TCRdb retains in-frame clones only, with some absent. The table lists about 50,000 clones, 91% of them singletons, with around 9.6% in the top ten. This CDR3 spans 17 amino acids. In germline, CDR1 is PRHDT, CDR2 FYEKMQ (reference sequence). Trimming cost V 0 bases and J 2 bases; bases outside gene matches: 7. Sample: CD8+ T cells from peripheral blood mononuclear cells, taken after pregnancy. This chain joins TRBV13 and TRBJ2-3; TRBD2 matches at 8 bases. The TCR was taken from a female donor with multiple sclerosis, enrolled in a pregnancy study. The DNA of the CDR3 is TGTGCCAGCAGCTTAGGCCGAGGTAGCGGGACCACAGATACGCAGTATTTT. Its translation is CASSLGRGSGTTDTQYF.